Presented here are 6 T cell receptor beta chains from one specimen sequenced in a study of cytomegalovirus exposure and HLA in healthy donors. Primers for the PCR totalled 60 Vbeta and 13 Jbeta. The table came from immunoSEQ multiplex PCR; TCRdb's copy has only in-frame clones and leaves some out. The sample holds some 75,000 clones. Sequencing input: PBMCs. These receptors were obtained from a female donor in good health and CMV-seropositive.

The V call is TRBV15, the J call TRBJ2-6; D is ambiguous. The germline CDR1 and CDR2 sequences are LNHNV and YYDKDF (reference sequence). The CDR3 is made up of 17 amino acids. Trimming pared 3 bases from V and 4 bases from J, leaving 16 bases between. The CDR3 bases are TGTGCCACCAGCAGCGATCGATGGCTTCTGGGGGCCAACGTCCTGACTTTC. It translates to CATSSDRWLLGANVLTF.

The chain carries TRBV7-9 and TRBJ1-1, with 11 nucleotides matching TRBD1. The V segment lost 5 bases and the J segment 4 bases; nucleotides outside the gene matches: 6. Looked up from germline, CDR1 is SEHNR and CDR2 is FQNEAQ (reference sequence). The CDR3 spans 15 residues. The CDR3 region is CASSSTGTGGTEAFF. The CDR3 nucleotides read TGTGCCAGCAGCAGTACCGGGACAGGGGGCACTGAAGCTTTCTTT.

The rearrangement links TRBV30 to TRBJ1-2; D not resolved. The CDR3 spans 12 residues. V shed 6 bases and J shed 4 bases, with 12 bases lying between them. Germline CDR1 reads GTSNPN; CDR2 reads SVGIG (reference sequence). CDR3 sequence (DNA): TGTGCCTGCGCGGGTGTGGGCTATGGCTACACCTTC. Protein product: CACAGVGYGYTF.

The chain has TRBV18 and TRBJ1-2; 8 bases are a match to TRBD1. Unmatched junction bases numbered 8, after V lost 5 bases and J lost 6 bases. This CDR3 has 14 residues. The germline V gene has CDR1 KGHSH and CDR2 LQKENI. The CDR3 DNA sequence: TGTGCCAGCTCAAGCATACAGGGGGGTGATGGCTACACCTTC. Translated: CASSSIQGGDGYTF.

The chain recombines TRBV5-1 with TRBJ2-7; 12 bases fit TRBD2. Germline V gene lookup returns CDR1 SGHRS and CDR2 YFSETQ. The J segment lost 3 bases and the V segment lost 4 bases, leaving 5 bases of the junction unmatched. This CDR3 contains 15 residues. Here the CDR3 DNA reads TGCGCCAGCAGCCCAGGACTAGCGGGGAACTACGAGCAGTACTTC. It translates to CASSPGLAGNYEQYF.

V usage is TRBV7-9 and J usage is TRBJ2-3, with 12 bases lining up with TRBD1. The germline V gene has CDR1 SEHNR and CDR2 FQNEAQ (reference sequence). The CDR3 length is 16 residues. Trimming took 5 bases from V and 4 from J; bases not matched to a gene: 7. In DNA, the CDR3 is TGTGCCAGCAGCGGCCGGGACAGGGGGCGCTCAGATACGCAGTATTTT. Translation: CASSGRDRGRSDTQYF.